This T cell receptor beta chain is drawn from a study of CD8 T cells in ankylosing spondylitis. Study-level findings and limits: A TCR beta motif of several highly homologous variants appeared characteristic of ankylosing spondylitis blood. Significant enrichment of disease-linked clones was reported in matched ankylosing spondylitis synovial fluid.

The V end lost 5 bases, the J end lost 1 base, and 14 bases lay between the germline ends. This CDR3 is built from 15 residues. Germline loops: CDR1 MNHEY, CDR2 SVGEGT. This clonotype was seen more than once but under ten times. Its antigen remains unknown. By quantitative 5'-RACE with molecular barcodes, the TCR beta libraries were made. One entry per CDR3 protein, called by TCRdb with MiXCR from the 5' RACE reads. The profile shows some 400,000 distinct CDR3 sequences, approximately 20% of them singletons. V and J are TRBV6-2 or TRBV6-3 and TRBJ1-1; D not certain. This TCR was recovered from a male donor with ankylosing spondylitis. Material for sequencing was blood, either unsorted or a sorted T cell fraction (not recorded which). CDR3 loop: CASSPERDGNTEAFF. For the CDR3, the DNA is TGTGCCAGCAGTCCTGAACGCGACGGGAACACTGAAGCTTTCTTT.